These 2 T cell receptor beta chains originate from one sample sequenced in a study of shared clonotypes between healthy human individuals. Some clones are missing from TCRdb's copy, which holds only in-frame ones; the method was immunoSEQ multiplex PCR. Of over a million clones listed, about 80% are singletons. The source material was memory CD4+ T cells sorted from blood. The subset here: CD45RA-negative fraction. The receptors were sampled from a man aged 18-30 years in good health.

Details on this clone: The same CDR3 arises from other DNA sequences in this sample as well. The chain joins TRBV2 to TRBJ2-7; tentatively, D is TRBD1 or TRBD2 (6 bases each). Trimming took 3 bases from V and 4 from J, leaving 10 bases between them. CDR1 is SNHLY and CDR2 is FYNNEI in the germline V gene. This CDR3 has 13 amino acids. In DNA, the CDR3 is TGTGCCAGCAGTGAGGGGGGCCTTTACGAGCAGTACTTC. It is translated as CASSEGGLYEQYF. Variable domain in full (rest from reference TRBV2 and TRBJ2-7): EPEVTQTPSHQVTQMGQEVILRCVPISNHLYFYWYRQILGQKVEFLVSFYNNEISEKSEIFDDQFSVERPDGSNFTLKIRSTKLEDSAMYFCASSEGGLYEQYFGPGTRLTVT.

Worth noting for this clone: At the DNA level, this CDR3 is encoded by other sequences in the same sample as well. The chain uses TRBV5-6 and TRBJ2-5; unclear D gene. This CDR3 contains 11 residues. Germline V gene lookup returns CDR1 SGHDT and CDR2 YYEEEE. Trimming removed 4 bases at V and 5 bases at J, with 6 bases between. CDR3 region: CASSLRETQYF. In DNA form, the CDR3 reads TGTGCCAGCAGCCTGCGGGAGACCCAGTACTTC.